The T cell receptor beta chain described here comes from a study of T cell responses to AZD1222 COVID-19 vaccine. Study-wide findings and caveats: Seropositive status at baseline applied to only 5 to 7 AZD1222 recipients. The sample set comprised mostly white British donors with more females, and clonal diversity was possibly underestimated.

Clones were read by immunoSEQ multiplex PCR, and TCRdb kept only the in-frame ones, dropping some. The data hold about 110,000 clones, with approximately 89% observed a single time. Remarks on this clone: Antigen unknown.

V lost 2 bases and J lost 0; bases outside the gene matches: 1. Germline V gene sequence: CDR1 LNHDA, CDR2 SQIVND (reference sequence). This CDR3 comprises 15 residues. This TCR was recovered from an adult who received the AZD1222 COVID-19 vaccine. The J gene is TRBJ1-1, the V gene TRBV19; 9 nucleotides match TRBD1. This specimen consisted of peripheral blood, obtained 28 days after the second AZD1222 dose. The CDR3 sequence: CASSIRDRVNTEAFF. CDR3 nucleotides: TGTGCCAGTAGTATACGGGACAGGGTGAACACTGAAGCTTTCTTT.